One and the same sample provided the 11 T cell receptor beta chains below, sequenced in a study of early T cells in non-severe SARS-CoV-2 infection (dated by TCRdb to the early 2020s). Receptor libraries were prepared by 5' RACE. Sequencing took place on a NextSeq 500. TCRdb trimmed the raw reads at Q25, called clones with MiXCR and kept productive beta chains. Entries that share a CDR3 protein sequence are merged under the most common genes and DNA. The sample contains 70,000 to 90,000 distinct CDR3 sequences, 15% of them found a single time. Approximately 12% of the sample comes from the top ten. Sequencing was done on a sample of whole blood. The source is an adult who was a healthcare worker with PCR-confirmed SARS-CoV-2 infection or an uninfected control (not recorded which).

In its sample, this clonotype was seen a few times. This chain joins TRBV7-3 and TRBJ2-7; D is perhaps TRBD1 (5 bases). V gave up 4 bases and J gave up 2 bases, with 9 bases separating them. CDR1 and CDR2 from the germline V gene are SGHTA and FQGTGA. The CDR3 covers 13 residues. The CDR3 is CASSSGHAYEQYF. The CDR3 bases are TGTGCCAGCAGCTCAGGACACGCCTACGAGCAGTACTTC.

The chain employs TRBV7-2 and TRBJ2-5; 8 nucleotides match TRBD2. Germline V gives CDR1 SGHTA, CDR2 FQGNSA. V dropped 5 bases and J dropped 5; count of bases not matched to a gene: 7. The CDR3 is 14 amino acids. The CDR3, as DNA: TGTGCCAGCAGCCCCGTCAGCGGGAGTGAGACCCAGTACTTC. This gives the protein CASSPVSGSETQYF.

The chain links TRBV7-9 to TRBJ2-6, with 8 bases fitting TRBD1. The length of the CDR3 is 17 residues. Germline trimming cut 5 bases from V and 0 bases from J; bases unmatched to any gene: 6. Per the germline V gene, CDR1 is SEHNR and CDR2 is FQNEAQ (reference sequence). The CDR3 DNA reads TGTGCCAGCAGCCAAGGGACAGGTCGCTCTGGGGCCAACGTCCTGACTTTC. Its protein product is CASSQGTGRSGANVLTF. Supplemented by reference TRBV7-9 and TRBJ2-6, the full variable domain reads DTGVSQNPRHKITKRGQNVTFRCDPISEHNRLYWYRQTLGQGPEFLTYFQNEAQLEKSRLLSDRFSAERPKGSFSTLEIQRTEQGDSAMYLCASSQGTGRSGANVLTFGAGSRLTVL.

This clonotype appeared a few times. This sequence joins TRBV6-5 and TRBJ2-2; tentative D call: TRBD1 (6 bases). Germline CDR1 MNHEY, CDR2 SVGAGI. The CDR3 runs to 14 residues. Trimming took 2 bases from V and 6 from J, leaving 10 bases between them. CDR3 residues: CASSYVRGPGELFF. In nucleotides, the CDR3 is TGTGCCAGCAGTTACGTCAGGGGTCCCGGGGAGCTGTTTTTT.

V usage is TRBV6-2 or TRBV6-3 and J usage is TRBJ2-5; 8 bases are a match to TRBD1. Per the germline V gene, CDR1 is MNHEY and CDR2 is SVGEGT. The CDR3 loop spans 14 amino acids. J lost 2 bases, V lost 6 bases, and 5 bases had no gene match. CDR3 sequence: CASRLGQGQETQYF. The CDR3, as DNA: TGTGCCAGCAGACTTGGACAGGGACAAGAGACCCAGTACTTC.

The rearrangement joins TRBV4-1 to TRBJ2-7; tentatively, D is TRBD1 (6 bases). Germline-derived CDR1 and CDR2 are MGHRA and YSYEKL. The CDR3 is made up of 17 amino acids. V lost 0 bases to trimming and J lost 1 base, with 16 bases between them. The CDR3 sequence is CASSQDQQGPLSYEQYF. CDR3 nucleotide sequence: TGCGCCAGCAGCCAAGACCAACAGGGCCCCTTATCCTACGAGCAGTACTTC.

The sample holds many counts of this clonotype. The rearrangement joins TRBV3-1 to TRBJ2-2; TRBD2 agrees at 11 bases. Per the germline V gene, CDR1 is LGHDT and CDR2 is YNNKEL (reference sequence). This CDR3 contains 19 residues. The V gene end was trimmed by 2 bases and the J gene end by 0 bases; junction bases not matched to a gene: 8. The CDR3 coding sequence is TGTGCCAGCAGCCAACCTGAGAGACTAGCGGGGACGAACACCGGGGAGCTGTTTTTT. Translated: CASSQPERLAGTNTGELFF.

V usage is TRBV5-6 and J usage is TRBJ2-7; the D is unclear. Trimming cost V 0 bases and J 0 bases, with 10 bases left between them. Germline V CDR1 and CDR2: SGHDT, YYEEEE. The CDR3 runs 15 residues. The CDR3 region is CASSLVQLSSYEQYF. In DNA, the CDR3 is TGTGCCAGCAGCTTGGTGCAGTTGAGCTCCTACGAGCAGTACTTC. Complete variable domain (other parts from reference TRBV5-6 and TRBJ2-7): DAGVTQSPTHLIKTRGQQVTLRCSPKSGHDTVSWYQQALGQGPQFIFQYYEEEERQRGNFPDRFSGHQFPNYSSELNVNALLLGDSALYLCASSLVQLSSYEQYFGPGTRLTVT.

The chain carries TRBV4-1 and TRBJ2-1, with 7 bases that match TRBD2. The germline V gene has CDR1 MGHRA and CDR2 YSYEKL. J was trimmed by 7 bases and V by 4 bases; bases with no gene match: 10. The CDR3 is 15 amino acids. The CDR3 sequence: CASSPGWGGLNEQFF. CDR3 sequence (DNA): TGCGCCAGCAGCCCAGGATGGGGGGGATTGAATGAGCAGTTCTTC.

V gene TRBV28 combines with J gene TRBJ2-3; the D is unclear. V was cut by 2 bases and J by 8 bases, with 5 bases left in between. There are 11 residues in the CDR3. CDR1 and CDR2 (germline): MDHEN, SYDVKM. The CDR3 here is CASSLSRTQYF. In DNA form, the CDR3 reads TGTGCCAGCAGTTTAAGTCGTACGCAGTATTTT.

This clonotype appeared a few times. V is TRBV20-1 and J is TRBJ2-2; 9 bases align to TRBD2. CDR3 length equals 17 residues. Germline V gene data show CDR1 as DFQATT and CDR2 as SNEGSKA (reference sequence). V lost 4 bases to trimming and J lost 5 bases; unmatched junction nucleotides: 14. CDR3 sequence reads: CSATGARGGRDTGELFF. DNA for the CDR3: TGCAGTGCTACAGGAGCGCGGGGGGGGCGCGATACCGGGGAGCTGTTTTTT.